Listed below are T cell receptor beta chains from one sample, sequenced in a study of regulatory T cells in long-lasting Graves disease. TCRdb processed the multiplex PCR reads anew with MiXCR; each CDR3 protein has one entry. Of about 520,000 distinct CDR3 sequences in the sample, around 11% are singletons; the top ten hold roughly 8.9%. These data were also filed under a second study, of T cells in Graves' hyperthyroidism and ophthalmopathy.

This material consisted of peripheral blood mononuclear cells (PBMCs), taken at new diagnosis, from a patient treated with antithyroid drugs. The receptors stem from a woman aged 25-40 years with Graves disease. CDR3s include the opening cysteine and the closing phenylalanine or tryptophan. D genes are given only for firm matches. Size values are once, few and many counts, or a class for expanded clones, and some rows have none.

V: TRBV2; J: TRBJ2-1; D: NA; size: many; CDR3: CASSEAIFNGEARGTNEQFF; DNA: TGTGCCAGCAGTGAAGCGATATTCAATGGTGAAGCGAGAGGTACCAATGAGCAGTTCTTC
V: TRBV12-3/TRBV12-4; J: TRBJ2-1; D: NA; size: many; CDR3: CASSLLDLKQFF; DNA: TGTGCCAGCAGTTTACTGGACCTCAAGCAGTTCTTC
V: TRBV9; J: TRBJ2-3; D: NA; size: many; CDR3: CASSVLDRRTDTQYF; DNA: TGTGCCAGCAGCGTACTAGACAGGCGCACAGATACGCAGTATTTT
V: TRBV25-1; J: TRBJ1-2; D: TRBD1; size: many; CDR3: CASSPQGSRGYTF; DNA: TGTGCCAGCAGCCCACAGGGGAGTCGGGGCTACACCTTC
V: TRBV12-3/TRBV12-4; J: TRBJ2-7; D: NA; size: many; CDR3: CASRLGHRYEQYF; DNA: TGTGCCAGCCGCTTGGGGCACCGCTACGAGCAGTACTTC
V: TRBV7-2; J: TRBJ2-6; D: NA; size: few; CDR3: CASSLQSSGANVLTF; DNA: TGTGCCAGCAGCTTGCAGAGCTCTGGGGCCAACGTCCTGACTTTC
V: TRBV2; J: TRBJ2-2; D: NA; size: many; CDR3: CASTRGLGELFF; DNA: TGTGCCAGCACGAGGGGTTTGGGGGAGCTGTTTTTT
V: TRBV20-1; J: TRBJ1-2; D: TRBD1; size: many; CDR3: CSARPTGKRGYTF; DNA: TGCAGTGCTAGACCGACAGGGAAGAGGGGCTACACCTTC
V: TRBV19; J: TRBJ1-1; D: TRBD1; size: many; CDR3: CASSTPQGAREAFF; DNA: TGTGCCAGTAGTACGCCACAGGGGGCTAGAGAAGCTTTCTTT
V: TRBV11-1; J: TRBJ2-5; D: TRBD1; size: many; CDR3: CASSFRGPGAPLFQETQYF; DNA: TGTGCCAGCAGCTTCAGGGGGCCGGGGGCTCCCCTGTTTCAAGAGACCCAGTACTTC
V: TRBV5-1; J: TRBJ1-2; D: TRBD1; size: NA; CDR3: CASSRGQAENYGYTF; DNA: TGCGCCAGCAGCAGGGGACAGGCTGAGAACTATGGCTACACCTTC
V: TRBV6-1; J: TRBJ2-5; D: TRBD2; size: many; CDR3: CATAGGPLETQYF; DNA: TGTGCCACCGCGGGAGGGCCGTTGGAGACCCAGTACTTC
V: TRBV28; J: TRBJ2-5; D: NA; size: NA; CDR3: CASRVRGSEQETQYF; DNA: TGTGCCAGCAGGGTAAGGGGGAGTGAACAAGAGACCCAGTACTTC
V: TRBV28; J: TRBJ1-5; D: TRBD1; size: few; CDR3: CASSLRDRGNQPQHF; DNA: TGTGCCAGCAGTTTAAGGGACAGGGGGAATCAGCCCCAGCATTTT
V: TRBV7-3; J: TRBJ2-1; D: NA; size: many; CDR3: CASSSSRGTYNEQFF; DNA: TGTGCCAGCAGCTCGAGCAGGGGTACTTACAATGAGCAGTTCTTC
V: TRBV25-1; J: TRBJ2-3; D: TRBD2; size: many; CDR3: CASSESAGLAAPDTQYF; DNA: TGTGCCAGCAGTGAATCAGCGGGACTAGCGGCCCCGGATACGCAGTATTTT
V: TRBV19; J: TRBJ2-1; D: TRBD1; size: NA; CDR3: CASSIETGYPNEQFF; DNA: TGTGCCAGTAGTATAGAGACAGGGTATCCCAATGAGCAGTTCTTC
V: TRBV20-1; J: TRBJ2-5; D: NA; size: few; CDR3: CSARRGAGEETQYF; DNA: TGCAGTGCTAGAAGGGGGGCAGGTGAAGAGACCCAGTACTTC
V: TRBV5-4; J: TRBJ2-5; D: TRBD2; size: few; CDR3: CASRAGGGQETQYF; DNA: TGTGCCAGCAGGGCGGGAGGGGGGCAAGAGACCCAGTACTTC
V: TRBV27; J: TRBJ1-1; D: NA; size: many; CDR3: CASSWYGGRDTEAFF; DNA: TGTGCCAGCAGTTGGTACGGGGGAAGGGACACTGAAGCTTTCTTT
V: TRBV3-1; J: TRBJ1-3; D: NA; size: few; CDR3: CASSHRGLPSGNTIYF; DNA: TGTGCCAGCAGCCACCGGGGACTGCCCTCTGGAAACACCATATATTTT
V: TRBV15; J: TRBJ1-1; D: NA; size: many; CDR3: CATSRDYTVTTEAFF; DNA: TGTGCCACCAGCAGAGATTATACAGTTACCACTGAAGCTTTCTTT
V: TRBV12-3/TRBV12-4; J: TRBJ2-5; D: NA; size: many; CDR3: CASSLSMDRQETQYF; DNA: TGTGCCAGCAGTTTGTCCATGGACAGACAAGAGACCCAGTACTTC
V: TRBV9; J: TRBJ2-1; D: TRBD2; size: many; CDR3: CASSARSGSSYNEQFF; DNA: TGTGCCAGCAGCGCCCGCAGCGGGAGCTCCTACAATGAGCAGTTCTTC
V: TRBV30; J: TRBJ2-7; D: NA; size: many; CDR3: CAWRAGVMLFYEQYF; DNA: TGTGCCTGGAGGGCAGGGGTGATGCTCTTCTACGAGCAGTACTTC
V: TRBV29-1; J: TRBJ1-2; D: TRBD1; size: few; CDR3: CSVGRGQGTLRGYTF; DNA: TGCAGCGTTGGAAGGGGGCAGGGGACTCTTCGTGGCTACACCTTC
V: TRBV12-3/TRBV12-4; J: TRBJ1-5; D: NA; size: many; CDR3: CASSPSSNQPQHF; DNA: TGTGCCAGCAGTCCCAGTAGCAATCAGCCCCAGCATTTT
V: TRBV2; J: TRBJ1-5; D: TRBD1; size: many; CDR3: CASGETGVGNQPQHF; DNA: TGTGCCAGCGGGGAGACAGGGGTTGGAAATCAGCCCCAGCATTTT
V: TRBV6-2/TRBV6-3; J: TRBJ2-1; D: NA; size: NA; CDR3: CASRKQVNYNEQFF; DNA: TGTGCCAGCAGAAAACAGGTGAACTACAATGAGCAGTTCTTC
V: TRBV7-8; J: TRBJ1-2; D: NA; size: many; CDR3: CASTRTDGARGGYTF; DNA: TGTGCCAGCACTAGAACGGACGGAGCTCGGGGCGGCTACACCTTC
V: TRBV6-1; J: TRBJ1-1; D: NA; size: many; CDR3: CASNLGPSTEAFF; DNA: TGTGCCAGCAACCTCGGACCGAGCACTGAAGCTTTCTTT
V: TRBV11-2; J: TRBJ2-7; D: TRBD1; size: many; CDR3: CASNGRDSSYEQYF; DNA: TGTGCCAGCAACGGCAGGGACAGTTCCTACGAGCAGTACTTC
V: TRBV3-1; J: TRBJ2-7; D: NA; size: many; CDR3: CASSRTEGYEQYF; DNA: TGTGCCAGCAGTCGGACAGAGGGCTACGAGCAGTACTTC
V: TRBV7-9; J: TRBJ1-4; D: NA; size: NA; CDR3: CASSMGLFNEKLFF; DNA: TGTGCCAGCTCGATGGGGCTGTTTAATGAAAAACTGTTTTTT
V: TRBV20-1; J: TRBJ1-1; D: NA; size: many; CDR3: CSARDALRTGNTEAFF; DNA: TGCAGTGCTAGAGATGCGTTGAGGACGGGGAACACTGAAGCTTTCTTT
V: TRBV7-3; J: TRBJ2-1; D: NA; size: NA; CDR3: CASSSRDAKSYNEQFF; DNA: TGTGCCAGCAGCTCGCGGGACGCCAAATCCTACAATGAGCAGTTCTTC
V: TRBV16; J: TRBJ1-1; D: NA; size: few; CDR3: CASSQGMENTEAFF; DNA: TGTGCCAGCAGCCAAGGGATGGAGAACACTGAAGCTTTCTTT
V: TRBV7-9; J: TRBJ2-5; D: NA; size: few; CDR3: CASSLRDAPQETQYF; DNA: TGTGCCAGCAGCCTACGGGACGCCCCCCAAGAGACCCAGTACTTC
V: TRBV19; J: TRBJ2-7; D: NA; size: few; CDR3: CASSPLSRWAPYEQYF; DNA: TGTGCCAGTAGTCCTCTTTCCCGTTGGGCTCCCTACGAGCAGTACTTC
V: TRBV2; J: TRBJ1-5; D: TRBD1; size: many; CDR3: CASRDRAGRRNNQPQHF; DNA: TGTGCCAGCAGGGACAGGGCTGGGCGGAGGAACAATCAGCCCCAGCATTTT
V: TRBV18; J: TRBJ2-1; D: TRBD2; size: NA; CDR3: CASSPPLAGDYNEQFF; DNA: TGTGCCAGCTCACCACCCCTAGCGGGAGACTACAATGAGCAGTTCTTC
V: TRBV7-9; J: TRBJ1-1; D: NA; size: many; CDR3: CASSFTGTNTEAFF; DNA: TGTGCCAGCAGCTTCACAGGGACGAACACTGAAGCTTTCTTT
V: TRBV7-9; J: TRBJ1-2; D: NA; size: NA; CDR3: CASSLADRSGGYTF; DNA: TGTGCCAGCAGCTTAGCCGACAGATCGGGTGGCTACACCTTC
V: TRBV5-1; J: TRBJ2-7; D: NA; size: NA; CDR3: CASSLGSPSSYEQYF; DNA: TGCGCCAGCAGCTTGGGTAGCCCCAGCTCCTACGAGCAGTACTTC
V: TRBV5-1; J: TRBJ1-4; D: NA; size: many; CDR3: CASSRTGTTNEKLFF; DNA: TGTGCCAGCAGCCGAACGGGGACAACTAATGAAAAACTGTTTTTT
V: TRBV19; J: TRBJ2-7; D: TRBD1; size: few; CDR3: CASSSHPGTGSYEQYF; DNA: TGTGCCAGTAGTAGTCACCCCGGGACAGGTTCCTACGAGCAGTACTTC
V: TRBV6-4; J: TRBJ1-2; D: NA; size: NA; CDR3: CASSDGKKANYGYTF; DNA: TGTGCCAGCAGTGATGGGAAAAAAGCTAACTATGGCTACACCTTC
V: TRBV24-1; J: TRBJ2-1; D: NA; size: many; CDR3: CATSDPRRFEYNEQFF; DNA: TGTGCCACCAGTGATCCCCGGCGGTTCGAATACAATGAGCAGTTCTTC
V: TRBV5-1; J: TRBJ2-5; D: NA; size: many; CDR3: CATSGDQETQYF; DNA: TGCGCCACCTCAGGAGACCAAGAGACCCAGTACTTC
V: TRBV2; J: TRBJ1-5; D: NA; size: many; CDR3: CASSELSAAQPQHF; DNA: TGTGCCAGCAGTGAATTGTCAGCCGCTCAGCCCCAGCATTTT
V: TRBV7-7; J: TRBJ1-1; D: TRBD1; size: few; CDR3: CASSFDRGGRAFF; DNA: TGTGCTAGCAGCTTCGACAGGGGGGGCCGAGCTTTCTTT
V: TRBV6-1; J: TRBJ1-5; D: NA; size: few; CDR3: CASRVMTLDSNQPQHF; DNA: TGTGCCAGCAGGGTAATGACGCTAGATAGCAATCAGCCCCAGCATTTT
V: TRBV6-2/TRBV6-3; J: TRBJ2-7; D: NA; size: few; CDR3: CASSRGGTDYEQYF; DNA: TGTGCCAGCAGTAGAGGGGGGACTGACTACGAGCAGTACTTC
V: TRBV28; J: TRBJ2-3; D: TRBD2; size: many; CDR3: CASSTRRLAGGPIFADTQYF; DNA: TGTGCCAGCAGTACCCGTCGTCTAGCGGGAGGGCCGATTTTCGCAGATACGCAGTATTTT
V: TRBV29-1; J: TRBJ1-1; D: NA; size: NA; CDR3: CSVERWGGKSDTEAFF; DNA: TGCAGCGTTGAAAGGTGGGGGGGGAAAAGCGACACTGAAGCTTTCTTT
V: TRBV14; J: TRBJ1-4; D: TRBD1; size: NA; CDR3: CASSQQTGNNEKLFF; DNA: TGTGCCAGCAGCCAACAGACAGGGAATAATGAAAAACTGTTTTTT
V: TRBV6-5; J: TRBJ2-5; D: TRBD1; size: NA; CDR3: CASSYLGTGGGETQYF; DNA: TGTGCCAGCAGTTACCTTGGGACAGGGGGGGGAGAGACCCAGTACTTC
V: TRBV19; J: TRBJ1-5; D: TRBD1; size: many; CDR3: CASQTQGAPNNQPQHF; DNA: TGTGCCAGCCAAACTCAGGGGGCGCCGAACAATCAGCCCCAGCATTTT
V: TRBV6-1; J: TRBJ2-2; D: NA; size: NA; CDR3: CASSGRSARTNTGELFF; DNA: TGTGCCAGCAGTGGGAGGAGCGCGCGTACGAACACCGGGGAGCTGTTTTTT